The 6 T cell receptor beta chains reported below all come from one sample, sequenced in a study of cytomegalovirus exposure and HLA in healthy donors. PCR employed 60 Vbeta and 13 Jbeta primers. The protocol was immunoSEQ multiplex PCR, while the TCRdb copy is restricted to in-frame clones and leaves out a portion. This repertoire shows some 150,000 clones, 75% to 85% found once; its top ten account for about 7.5%. Sequenced material: PBMCs. The source is a woman aged 45-65 years in good health and CMV-seropositive.

The chain carries TRBV7-8 and TRBJ2-2; 10 nucleotides match TRBD1. The V and J ends lost 6 bases and 5 bases, in that order; junction bases with no gene match: 3. CDR3 length equals 14 residues. Germline lookup yields CDR1 SGHVS and CDR2 FQNEAQ. CDR3 in amino acids: CASSPGQGTGELFF. The DNA of the CDR3 is TGTGCCAGCAGTCCGGGACAGGGGACCGGGGAGCTGTTTTTT.

V is TRBV25-1 and J is TRBJ1-2; D perhaps matches TRBD1 (5 bases). Germline V gene sequence: CDR1 MGHDK, CDR2 SYGVNS. V lost 1 base, J lost 4 bases, and 13 bases lay in between. The CDR3 is made up of 15 amino acids. This chain's CDR3 is CASSEFPGEGYGYTF. The CDR3 DNA reads as TGTGCCAGCAGTGAATTTCCGGGGGAGGGCTATGGCTACACCTTC.

This chain links TRBV7-9 with TRBJ1-1; D call uncertain. V was shortened by 4 bases and J by 0 bases, with 12 bases between the two germline ends. Per the germline V gene, CDR1 is SEHNR and CDR2 is FQNEAQ (reference sequence). There are 15 residues in the CDR3. CDR3 residues: CASSYGSVLNTEAFF. The CDR3 DNA is TGTGCCAGCAGCTATGGGAGTGTCTTGAACACTGAAGCTTTCTTT.

The chain has TRBV28 and TRBJ1-2; D call uncertain. V lost 3 bases to trimming and J lost 2 bases, with 13 bases between them. The CDR3 consists of 15 residues. Germline V gene data show CDR1 as MDHEN and CDR2 as SYDVKM. The CDR3 region is CASSFGLQGNYGYTF. The CDR3 nucleotides are TGTGCCAGCAGTTTTGGACTCCAAGGCAACTATGGCTACACCTTC.

The chain has TRBV14 and TRBJ2-1, with D unresolved. V was shortened by 2 bases and J by 5 bases, with 16 bases between the two germline ends. This CDR3 region has 16 residues. Germline V gives CDR1 SGHDN, CDR2 FVKESK. This CDR3 is CASSQTNIEIDNEQFF. In DNA, the CDR3 is TGTGCCAGCAGCCAAACTAATATAGAGATCGACAATGAGCAGTTCTTC.

The chain couples TRBV7-2 to TRBJ2-7; TRBD2 aligns across 9 bases. Germline lookup yields CDR1 SGHTA and CDR2 FQGNSA. CDR3 length: 14 residues. Trimming took 5 bases from V and 3 from J; bases not matched to a gene: 5. The DNA for the CDR3 is TGTGCCAGCAGCACGACTAGCGGAGACTACGAGCAGTACTTC. It translates to CASSTTSGDYEQYF.